Included here is one T cell receptor (beta chain) sequence, with context. Its specificity is not known. The data were taken from a study of OX40 agonist ivuxolimab in advanced cancers. Study results and limitations: Several nonresponders also turned out to have low normalized T-cell clonal expansion. Both CD4+ and CD8+ T cell populations in blood had undergone clonal expansion by week 6 at 0.1 to 3.0 mg/kg. Researchers report that CD8+ T cells had, on average, more expanded clones than CD4+.

Assay used: immunoSEQ multiplex PCR; TCRdb lists only in-frame clones, some missing. The sample lists roughly 80,000 clones; 83% were seen once. The CDR3 consists of 13 residues. Germline V gene data show CDR1 as MNHEY and CDR2 as SMNVEV (reference sequence). V shed 7 bases, J shed 15 bases, and the junction held 7 bases outside the gene matches. The rearrangement uses TRBV27 and TRBJ2-1, with TRBD2 matching over 15 bases. This sequence originates from an adult with an advanced solid tumor such as melanoma, head and neck, liver or kidney cancer. Source: CD4+ or CD8+ T cells sorted from blood, taken in a trial of the OX40 agonist ivuxolimab. The DNA for the CDR3 is TGTGCCAGCAAGATGGGACTAGCGGGAGGATTGTTCTTC. It codes for CASKMGLAGGLFF.